The present TCR beta chain was sequenced within a study of graft-versus-host responses after intestinal transplantation. Study outcomes and limitations: Allograft clonal ratios (graft-versus-host to host-versus-graft) were high in patients who had graft-donor T cell macrochimerism. GvH clonotypes were identified within recipient marrow, with a subset emerging first in ileum or blood.

This clone has more than one count but fewer than ten. The antigen is undetermined. Clones were sequenced by immunoSEQ multiplex PCR, and TCRdb holds only the in-frame ones, with some missing. The table includes 40,000 to 55,000 clones, approximately 96% detected once. Germline V CDR1 and CDR2: MNHEY, SMNVEV (reference sequence). V dropped 6 bases and J dropped 1; count of bases not matched to a gene: 4. The CDR3 loop spans 16 amino acids. The sequencing here drew on unstimulated CD8+ T cells sorted from spleen or lymph node cells, taken before transplant. The V and J genes are TRBV27 and TRBJ1-5; 12 bases match TRBD1. The sequence derives from a human donor who was the organ donor for an intestinal transplant. CDR3 sequence (DNA): TGTGCCAGCAGCTGGGGGACAGGGGGCAGCAATCAGCCCCAGCATTTT. Its translation is CASSWGTGGSNQPQHF.